This T cell receptor (beta chain) came from a study of blood T cells in healthy people across ages. Study-wide context: Template switching picked up about one barcoded beta molecule for each two T cells.

On this clonotype: Its antigen is still unknown.

This CDR3 contains 13 residues. The trim removed 5 bases at V and 3 bases at J, leaving 2 bases unmatched. Looked up from germline, CDR1 is DFQATT and CDR2 is SNEGSKA (reference sequence). The second PCR ran roughly 6 to 11 cycles with a sample-barcoded 5' primer and J-beta primers. TCRdb re-called the 5' RACE reads with MiXCR, one entry per CDR3 protein. The table records about 730,000 distinct CDR3 sequences, around 40% of them present only once. Regarding the study as a whole: Among T cells, TCR beta diversity per million cells dropped roughly linearly as age rose.

The rearrangement joins TRBV20-1 to TRBJ2-2; 8 bases align to TRBD1. The specimen sequenced was blood. The clonotype was recovered from a woman in her fifties or sixties in good health. CDR3 coding DNA: TGCAGTGCTTACAGGGGGGACACCGGGGAGCTGTTTTTT. It is translated as CSAYRGDTGELFF.